Each of the 22 T cell receptor beta chains below was sequenced from the same sample in a study of blood T cells in healthy people across ages. With a J-beta primer mix and a sample-barcoded 5' primer, a second PCR ran about 6 to 11 cycles. MiXCR, applied by TCRdb to the 5' RACE reads, yields one record per CDR3 protein. This table holds around 670,000 distinct CDR3 sequences, around 31% found once. Sequenced: blood. The receptors come from a woman of 80 years or more in good health.

This clonotype was seen repeatedly, ten times or more. The rearrangement uses TRBV12-3 or TRBV12-4 and TRBJ2-3, with D unclear. V was trimmed by 3 bases and J by 1 base, leaving 11 bases between them. The CDR3 has 15 amino acids. CDR3 sequence reads: CASSFGSGRTDTQYF. The CDR3 DNA is TGTGCCAGCAGTTTCGGTAGTGGGCGCACAGATACGCAGTATTTT.

This clonotype was observed a few times. The chain is built from TRBV5-1 and TRBJ1-5, with a tentative D call TRBD1 (5 bases). The V end lost 4 bases, the J end lost 0 bases, and 17 bases lay between the germline ends. Germline V gene data show CDR1 as SGHRS and CDR2 as YFSETQ. The CDR3 spans 17 residues. CDR3 sequence: CASSMLPTVSSNQPQHF. In DNA form, the CDR3 reads TGCGCCAGCAGCATGCTACCGACAGTCTCTAGCAATCAGCCCCAGCATTTT. Complete variable domain (other parts from reference TRBV5-1 and TRBJ1-5): KAGVTQTPRYLIKTRGQQVTLSCSPISGHRSVSWYQQTPGQGLQFLFEYFSETQRNKGNFPGRFSGRQFSNSRSEMNVSTLELGDSALYLCASSMLPTVSSNQPQHFGDGTRLSIL.

The rearrangement links TRBV12-3 or TRBV12-4 to TRBJ1-6, with 7 positions matching TRBD1. J was trimmed by 7 bases and V by 6 bases; bases with no gene match: 6. This CDR3 is 14 amino acids long. The CDR3 here is CASRLPGQNSPLHF. CDR3 DNA: TGTGCCAGCAGGTTACCGGGACAGAATTCACCCCTCCACTTT.

The chain has TRBV29-1 and TRBJ1-1; D not certain. Germline values: CDR1 SQVTM, CDR2 ANQGSEA. Trimming stripped 7 bases from V and 7 bases from J, with 7 bases between. The CDR3 has 9 residues. In nucleotides, the CDR3 is TGCAGCGGCGGAAGTGAAGCTTTCTTT. Amino acids: CSGGSEAFF.

Many counts were recorded for this clonotype. The chain uses TRBV7-3 and TRBJ2-1; TRBD1 matches at 8 bases. Per the germline V gene, CDR1 is SGHTA and CDR2 is FQGTGA. With 3 bases clipped from V and 8 bases from J, the junction kept 6 bases outside the gene matches. The CDR3 consists of 14 residues. The CDR3 reads CASSLDGQGDEQFF. CDR3 nucleotides: TGTGCCAGCAGCTTGGATGGACAGGGCGATGAGCAGTTCTTC.

This clonotype has more than one count but fewer than ten. A much larger clone is a single base away; this may be a read error. The DNA of the CDR3 is TGTGCCAGCAGCGGAGTGCCGAGCTCCTACGAGCAGTACTTC. It is translated as CASSGVPSSYEQYF. The chain has TRBV9 and TRBJ2-7; D ambiguous. Trimming took 3 bases from V and 0 from J, leaving 10 bases between them. CDR3 length equals 14 residues. CDR1 and CDR2 from the germline V gene are SGDLS and YYNGEE.

This clonotype was observed many times. The chain links TRBV14 to TRBJ2-5; D is possibly TRBD1 (7 bases). The germline gives CDR1 SGHDN, CDR2 FVKESK. Trimming took 4 bases from V and 5 from J, leaving 17 bases between them. The CDR3 loop spans 15 amino acids. CDR3 protein: CASSRHQGGQETQYF. Written as DNA, the CDR3 is TGTGCCAGCAGCCGACATCAGGGGGGCCAGGAGACCCAGTACTTC.

Ten or more counts support this clonotype. The chain couples TRBV20-1 to TRBJ2-6; 9 bases are a match to TRBD2. After removal of 1 base from V and 1 base from J, the junction contained 5 bases not matched to a gene. This CDR3 is built from 17 residues. Per the germline V gene, CDR1 is DFQATT and CDR2 is SNEGSKA (reference sequence). Written as DNA, the CDR3 is TGCAGTGCTAGAGGGCGGGGGGGTCCTTCTGGGGCCAACGTCCTGACTTTC. This translates into CSARGRGGPSGANVLTF.

CDR3 bases: TGCGCCAGCAGCTCTCCTAGGACAGGGGATCCCAGGGGGGAGCTGTTTTTT. This translates into CASSSPRTGDPRGELFF. The chain combines TRBV4-3 with TRBJ2-2, with 9 bases that match TRBD1. The germline V gene has CDR1 LGHNA and CDR2 YSLEER. The length of the CDR3 is 17 residues. Losses at the gene ends were 5 bases for V and 8 bases for J; bases not matched to a gene: 15.

A word on this clonotype: This may stem from a read error, because a much larger clone lies one nucleotide away. CDR3 in DNA: TGTGCCGGCAGCCCGAGGACAGGGGACTATGGCTACACCTTC. It is translated as CAGSPRTGDYGYTF. This chain uses TRBV7-9 with TRBJ1-2; TRBD1 matches at 9 bases. This CDR3 is 14 amino acids long. The germline CDR1 and CDR2 sequences are SEHNR and FQNEAQ (reference sequence).

On this clonotype itself: A much larger clone differs by one base, so this may be a read error. This chain uses TRBV6-6 with TRBJ2-1; a possible D gene is TRBD2 (5 bases). CDR3 length: 15 amino acids. V shed 0 bases and J shed 13 bases, with 19 bases lying between them. The V gene's germline CDR1 is MNHNY and CDR2 SVGAGI (reference sequence). The CDR3 DNA reads TGTGCCAGCAGTTACTCAGCCCGTTACGGGGAGACCCAGTTCTTC. Protein sequence: CASSYSARYGETQFF.

This clonotype was counted ten times or more. The chain joins TRBV7-9 to TRBJ2-7; D is tentatively TRBD1 or TRBD2 (5 bases each). The CDR3 consists of 13 residues. From germline, CDR1 is SEHNR and CDR2 FQNEAQ (reference sequence). Trimming removed 8 bases at V and 2 bases at J, with 13 bases between. The CDR3 DNA reads as TGTGCCAGCTCACCAAAGGGACCCTACGAGCAGTACTTC. Its translation is CASSPKGPYEQYF.

As regards this clonotype: A read error may account for a junction end that differs from germline. This chain connects TRBV30 to TRBJ2-7, with 8 bases that match TRBD1. Per the germline V gene, CDR1 is GTSNPN and CDR2 is SVGIG (reference sequence). CDR3 length: 13 amino acids. CDR3 DNA sequence: TGTACCTGGAGTGGTGACAGGGGCTACGAGCAGTACTTC. The encoded protein is CTWSGDRGYEQYF.

Ten or more counts support this clonotype. This chain connects TRBV20-1 to TRBJ2-1; 8 positions agree with TRBD2. With 1 base clipped from V and 6 bases from J, the junction kept 8 bases outside the gene matches. Germline-derived CDR1 and CDR2 are DFQATT and SNEGSKA (reference sequence). This CDR3 comprises 15 residues. CDR3 in amino acids: CSARGYRGGPNEQFF. CDR3 sequence (DNA): TGCAGTGCTAGAGGATATCGGGGGGGCCCCAATGAGCAGTTCTTC.

This clonotype was seen a few times. V gene TRBV19 combines with J gene TRBJ1-5, with D unresolved. The CDR3 runs 12 residues. CDR1 LNHDA and CDR2 SQIVND come from the germline V gene (reference sequence). Trimming shortened V by 6 bases and J by 5 bases, and 8 bases separated the two germline ends. CDR3 region: CASRGWDQPQHF. The DNA for the CDR3 is TGTGCCAGTAGAGGTTGGGATCAGCCCCAGCATTTT.

The chain carries TRBV20-1 and TRBJ1-1; D gene uncertain. Germline-derived CDR1 and CDR2 are DFQATT and SNEGSKA (reference sequence). CDR3 length equals 16 residues. V was cut by 0 bases and J by 0 bases, with 14 bases left in between. Here the CDR3 reads CSAREVSRTVNTEAFF. CDR3 in DNA: TGCAGTGCTAGAGAGGTCAGCCGGACGGTGAACACTGAAGCTTTCTTT.

This clonotype was recorded at least ten times. V usage is TRBV6-6 and J usage is TRBJ2-3; perhaps TRBD2 as D (5 bases). This CDR3 has 13 amino acids. Per the germline V gene, CDR1 is MNHNY and CDR2 is SVGAGI (reference sequence). V was clipped by 4 bases and J by 3 bases, with 8 bases between them. The CDR3 nucleotides are TGTGCCAGCAGTTTTTCGGGGACAGATACGCAGTATTTT. The encoded protein is CASSFSGTDTQYF.

In its sample, this clonotype was seen a few times. The chain couples TRBV20-1 to TRBJ1-1, with 7 bases aligning to TRBD1. With V trimmed by 5 bases and J by 4 bases, 7 bases remained unmatched. There are 13 residues in the CDR3. CDR1 is DFQATT, CDR2 SNEGSKA, per germline (reference sequence). As DNA, the CDR3 is TGCAGTGCTTGTGAGGGGGCGGGCACTGAAGCTTTCTTT. The encoded protein is CSACEGAGTEAFF.

This clonotype was counted at least ten times. The CDR3 nucleotides are TGTGCCAGCAGCTCCTACCTAGATACGCAGTATTTT. Protein product: CASSSYLDTQYF. This chain links TRBV7-2 with TRBJ2-3; D gene ambiguous. The V end was cut by 4 bases, the J end by 5 bases, with 7 bases between. The CDR3 runs to 12 residues. CDR1 and CDR2 (germline): SGHTA, FQGNSA.

This clonotype was observed a handful of times. A much larger clone lies one base from this, so it may be a read error. The J gene is TRBJ2-1, the V gene TRBV24-1, with a possible D match to TRBD2 (6 bases). The assigned J gene may be wrong: the sequence end matches TRBJ2-7 better. Germline CDR1 and CDR2: KGHDR and SFDVKD. This CDR3 comprises 16 residues. The CDR3 reads CATSDPAGRRNNEQYF. CDR3 coding DNA: TGTGCCACCAGTGACCCTGCGGGACGTAGAAACAATGAGCAGTACTTC.

The chain couples TRBV7-2 to TRBJ1-2, with D perhaps matching TRBD1 (5 bases). CDR1 is SGHTA and CDR2 is FQGNSA in the germline V gene. CDR3 size: 13 residues. Trimming pared 5 bases from V and 5 bases from J, leaving 12 bases between. CDR3 amino acids: CTSSPPGGYGYTF. The DNA of the CDR3 is TGTACCAGCAGCCCCCCCGGGGGGTATGGCTACACCTTC.

Concerning this clonotype: A much larger clone sits a single nucleotide away, making a read error possible. V is TRBV20-1 and J is TRBJ2-7, with TRBD2 identical over 9 bases. This CDR3 spans 16 amino acids. CDR1 DFQATT and CDR2 SNEGSKA come from the germline V gene (reference sequence). CDR3 DNA: TGCGGTGCTAGAGATCCGAGACTAGCGGCGACCTACGAGCAGTACTTC. Translated, it gives CGARDPRLAATYEQYF.